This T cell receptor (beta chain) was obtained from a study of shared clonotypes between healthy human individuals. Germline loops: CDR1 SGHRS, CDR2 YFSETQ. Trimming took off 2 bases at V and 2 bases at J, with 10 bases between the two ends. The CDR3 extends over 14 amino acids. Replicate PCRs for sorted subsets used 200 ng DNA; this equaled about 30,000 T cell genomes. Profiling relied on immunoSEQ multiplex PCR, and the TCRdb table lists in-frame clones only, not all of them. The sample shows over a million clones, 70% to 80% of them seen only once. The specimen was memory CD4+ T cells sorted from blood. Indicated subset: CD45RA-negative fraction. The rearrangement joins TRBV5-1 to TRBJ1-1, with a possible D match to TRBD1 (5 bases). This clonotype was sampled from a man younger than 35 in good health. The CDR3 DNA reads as TGCGCCAGCAGCTTCGGACATAAAAACACTGAAGCTTTCTTT. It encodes CASSFGHKNTEAFF.